This TCR beta chain was captured by sequencing in a study of blood T cells in healthy people across ages. Regarding the study as a whole: Naive CD4+ cells and diversity were both higher in long-lived donors than in aged donors.

About this clonotype itself: Its cognate antigen is unknown.

The length of the CDR3 is 14 residues. Germline V lookup: CDR1 LNHNV, CDR2 YYDKDF (reference sequence). Trimming removed 3 bases from V and 8 bases from J, with 14 bases in between. Sample-barcoded 5' priming and a J-beta primer mix drove a second PCR of roughly 7 to 11 cycles. There were at least 2.5 million CDR3-containing paired-end reads obtained from each sample. A single record per CDR3 protein comes from TCRdb applying MiXCR to the 5' RACE reads. The sample yields some 900,000 distinct CDR3 sequences, about 48% seen once. Material: blood. This TCR was recovered from a young man in good health. The rearrangement uses TRBV15 and TRBJ2-1; TRBD1 might be the D (5 bases). CDR3 nucleotides: TGTGCCACCAGCAGCTCTAATTCAGGGTATGAGCAGTTCTTC. Translated, it gives CATSSSNSGYEQFF. Supplemented by reference TRBV15 and TRBJ2-1, the full variable domain reads DAMVIQNPRYQVTQFGKPVTLSCSQTLNHNVMYWYQQKSSQAPKLLFHYYDKDFNNEADTPDNFQSRRPNTSFCFLDIRSPGLGDTAMYLCATSSSNSGYEQFFGPGTRLTVL.